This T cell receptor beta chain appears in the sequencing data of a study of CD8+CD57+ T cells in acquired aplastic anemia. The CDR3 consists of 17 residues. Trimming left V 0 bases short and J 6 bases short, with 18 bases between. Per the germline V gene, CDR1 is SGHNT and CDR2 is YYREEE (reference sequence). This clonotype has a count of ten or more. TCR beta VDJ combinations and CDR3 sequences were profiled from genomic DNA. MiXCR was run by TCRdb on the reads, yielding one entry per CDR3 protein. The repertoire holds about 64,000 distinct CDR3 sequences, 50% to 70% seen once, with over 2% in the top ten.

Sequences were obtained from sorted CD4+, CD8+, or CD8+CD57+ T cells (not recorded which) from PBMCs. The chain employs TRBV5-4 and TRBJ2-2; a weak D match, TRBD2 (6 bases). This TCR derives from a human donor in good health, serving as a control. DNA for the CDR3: TGTGCCAGCAGCTTGGAATTTGGGGCGGGGACGGCCGGGGAGCTGTTTTTT. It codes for CASSLEFGAGTAGELFF.